The next 2 T cell receptor beta chains were all read from a single sample in a study of Graves' ophthalmopathy and Graves' hyperthyroidism. Amplified material comprised TCR beta CDR3 regions derived from RNA transcripts. HTBI-primed first-round RT-PCR preceded second-round multiplex PCR. Via MiXCR, TCRdb re-called the multiplex PCR reads, giving one row per CDR3 protein. Here the sample spans around 36,000 distinct CDR3 sequences, approximately 46% being singletons. Sequenced input: peripheral blood. These receptors came from an adult woman with stable Graves' hyperthyroidism.

Ten or more counts support this clonotype. The CDR3, as DNA: TGTGCCAGCAGTTTACTACAGGAGAATTCACCCCTCCACTTT. Translated: CASSLLQENSPLHF. The V call is TRBV28, the J call TRBJ1-6, with D possibly being TRBD1 (5 bases). The CDR3 sequence is 14 residues long. Per the germline V gene, CDR1 is MDHEN and CDR2 is SYDVKM. The V gene lost 2 bases and the J gene lost 7 bases, with 9 bases spanning the gap.

Many counts were recorded for this clonotype. V and J are TRBV4-1 and TRBJ2-7, with D possibly called TRBD1 or TRBD2 (5 bases each). Trimming removed 8 bases from V and 1 base from J, with 12 bases in between. Germline lookup yields CDR1 MGHRA and CDR2 YSYEKL. This CDR3 region has 13 residues. Here the CDR3 reads CASRRQGSYEQYF. The CDR3 bases are TGCGCCAGCCGGAGGCAGGGTTCCTACGAGCAGTACTTC.